What follows are 22 T cell receptor beta chains derived from one specimen sequenced in a study of T cells expressing NK-cell markers. TCRdb re-called the 5' RACE reads and shows each CDR3 protein once, DNA omitted. This sample's table has 500,000 or so distinct CDR3 sequences. Sequencing was performed on blood T cells: a sorted CD56 or NKG2C T cell subset, CD4+ or CD8+ T cells, or bulk PBMC T cells (not recorded which). Receptors originate from a man aged 18 to 29 in good health.

The chain is built from TRBV7-2 and TRBJ2-3; the TRBD2 assignment by TCRdb is unverifiable without DNA. CDR3 length: 18 amino acids. Germline V gene sequence: CDR1 SGHTA, CDR2 FQGNSA. The CDR3 reads CASSFSSLAGGGFATQYF.

V gene TRBV24-1 combines with J gene TRBJ2-7; TCRdb's D gene call, TRBD2, goes unchecked for lack of DNA. The CDR3 is 13 residues long. The germline CDR1 and CDR2 sequences are KGHDR and SFDVKD. The CDR3 here is CATSWREGYEQYF.

The chain recombines TRBV7-2 with TRBJ2-1; TCRdb indicates TRBD2, and absent DNA this call remains unverified. The germline CDR1 and CDR2 sequences are SGHTA and FQGNSA. The CDR3 has 17 amino acids. CDR3 region: CASSTPAARPRDHEQFF.

The chain uses TRBV12-3 or TRBV12-4 and TRBJ2-2; absent DNA, TCRdb's TRBD1 call cannot be checked. The CDR3 covers 16 residues. CDR3 in amino acids: CASSLPQGTLTGELFF.

The rearrangement links TRBV27 to TRBJ1-3. Germline assignment: CDR1 MNHEY and CDR2 SMNVEV (reference sequence). The CDR3 extends over 14 amino acids. CDR3 in amino acids: CASRGSSSGNTIYF.

The chain combines TRBV5-1 with TRBJ1-1. The V gene's germline CDR1 is SGHRS and CDR2 YFSETQ. The CDR3 is 15 amino acids. The CDR3 sequence: CASSPSGGPYTEAFF.

V gene TRBV6-1 combines with J gene TRBJ1-2; TCRdb reports TRBD1, a call that lacks DNA to check it against. CDR3 size: 16 residues. In germline, CDR1 is MNHNS, CDR2 SASEGT. The CDR3 loop is CASSEAPSLSGHGYTF.

The chain has TRBV12-3 or TRBV12-4 and TRBJ1-2; the D call of TRBD1 rests on TCRdb alone, since no DNA is present to check it. The CDR3 covers 13 residues. The CDR3 protein is CASSPDTRSGYTF.

V usage is TRBV19 and J usage is TRBJ1-5; TCRdb picks TRBD1, but there is no DNA to check that call. The V gene's germline CDR1 is LNHDA and CDR2 SQIVND (reference sequence). CDR3 size: 15 residues. The CDR3 region is CASSIRTDSNQPQHF.

J is TRBJ1-3 and V is TRBV20-1. CDR3 length: 16 amino acids. Germline V CDR1 and CDR2: DFQATT, SNEGSKA (reference sequence). The CDR3 here is CSARDSDGLSGNTIYF.

The rearrangement links TRBV11-2 to TRBJ2-3; the D call of TRBD2 rests on TCRdb alone, since no DNA is present to check it. This CDR3 has 16 amino acids. CDR1 and CDR2 (germline): SGHAT, FQNNGV. Here the CDR3 reads CASRREPGLVVDTQYF.

The chain has TRBV29-1 and TRBJ1-2. The CDR3 has 14 residues. CDR1 SQVTM and CDR2 ANQGSEA come from the germline V gene. CDR3 sequence reads: CSAPASGGNYGYTF.

The chain has TRBV4-1 and TRBJ2-1; TCRdb gives TRBD1 as the D gene, but with no DNA this cannot be confirmed. Germline CDR1 MGHRA, CDR2 YSYEKL. The length of the CDR3 is 13 residues. CDR3 sequence: CASSQVRVDEQFF.

The chain carries TRBV29-1 and TRBJ1-2. The CDR3 loop spans 11 amino acids. Per the germline V gene, CDR1 is SQVTM and CDR2 is ANQGSEA. The chain's CDR3 is CSVYGPDGYTF.

This chain links TRBV10-3 with TRBJ2-3; the D gene TCRdb calls, TRBD1, cannot be checked with no DNA. The CDR3 extends over 15 amino acids. Germline V gene data show CDR1 as ENHRY and CDR2 as SYGVKD. This CDR3 reads CAISLGQILTDTQYF.

This sequence joins TRBV2 and TRBJ1-5; checking the TCRdb D call of TRBD1 is not possible without DNA. This CDR3 region has 16 residues. Per the germline V gene, CDR1 is SNHLY and CDR2 is FYNNEI. The CDR3: CASSDWRGPGNQPQHF. Looking up the rest from reference TRBV2 and TRBJ1-5 gives the full variable domain: EPEVTQTPSHQVTQMGQEVILRCVPISNHLYFYWYRQILGQKVEFLVSFYNNEISEKSEIFDDQFSVERPDGSNFTLKIRSTKLEDSAMYFCASSDWRGPGNQPQHFGDGTRLSIL.

The CDR3 protein is CSARRGGMYEQFF. The chain couples TRBV20-1 to TRBJ2-1; the D call from TCRdb, TRBD1, cannot be confirmed without DNA. The CDR3 loop spans 13 amino acids. Germline CDR1 is DFQATT and CDR2 is SNEGSKA (reference sequence).

The gene calls are TRBV7-9 and TRBJ2-1; no DNA is available, so the TRBD2 call from TCRdb remains unchecked. This CDR3 spans 17 amino acids. Germline V gene lookup returns CDR1 SEHNR and CDR2 FQNEAQ (reference sequence). CDR3 region: CASSFLPGLAGANEQFF.

This rearrangement joins TRBV12-3 or TRBV12-4 to TRBJ2-1. The CDR3 is 12 residues long. The CDR3 is CASSFLGIEQFF.

The chain uses TRBV6-5 and TRBJ1-1; TCRdb's D call, TRBD1, is unchecked because there is no DNA. Germline CDR1 MNHEY, CDR2 SVGAGI. The CDR3 is 13 amino acids. The CDR3 sequence: CASSYPGAVEAFF.

V gene TRBV6-1 combines with J gene TRBJ2-3; TCRdb's D call of TRBD2 is untestable without DNA. Germline V CDR1 and CDR2: MNHNS, SASEGT. The CDR3 has 15 residues. This CDR3 reads CASSLGLQGPDTQYF.

The chain carries TRBV20-1 and TRBJ1-1; without DNA, the TCRdb call of TRBD1 cannot be checked. The CDR3 spans 15 residues. The V gene's germline CDR1 is DFQATT and CDR2 SNEGSKA (reference sequence). The CDR3 sequence: CSASGGVSRNTEAFF.